The 24 T cell receptor beta chains below come from one sample, sequenced in a study of blood T cell repertoires in COVID-19. The protocol was immunoSEQ multiplex PCR, while the TCRdb copy is restricted to in-frame clones and leaves out a portion. The sample has around 62,000 clones, roughly 85% seen once. The sequenced sample was peripheral blood. The receptors here all came from a man in his fifties or sixties with acute or convalescent COVID-19.

CDR3 residues: CASSLLGGSYGYTF. The DNA of the CDR3 is TGTGCCAGCAGCCTCCTCGGGGGGAGCTATGGCTACACCTTC. The V call is TRBV7-6, the J call TRBJ1-2; D is perhaps TRBD1 (5 bases). With 5 bases removed from V and 4 bases from J, the gap between germline ends came to 14 bases. The CDR3 consists of 14 residues. Germline V CDR1 and CDR2: SGHVS, FNYEAQ.

The V and J genes are TRBV6-2 or TRBV6-3 and TRBJ2-5; possibly TRBD1 for D (5 bases). Germline assignment: CDR1 MNHEY and CDR2 SVGEGT. CDR3 length equals 14 residues. The V end lost 6 bases, the J end lost 0 bases, and 11 bases lay between the germline ends. The CDR3 loop reads CASSSIGDQETQYF. CDR3 nucleotide sequence: TGTGCCAGCAGCTCTATAGGGGACCAAGAGACCCAGTACTTC.

The V gene is TRBV7-3, the J gene TRBJ2-2; D gene unclear. The germline CDR1 and CDR2 sequences are SGHTA and FQGTGA. Between the trimmed V and J ends, which lost 2 bases and 5 bases, there was a span of 3 bases. The CDR3 loop spans 12 amino acids. The CDR3 loop reads CASSLSTGELFF. The CDR3 DNA reads as TGTGCCAGCAGCTTATCAACCGGGGAGCTGTTTTTT.

The V gene is TRBV4-1, the J gene TRBJ2-1; 7 bases map to TRBD1. After removal of 1 base from V and 8 bases from J, the junction contained 11 bases not matched to a gene. Germline V gene sequence: CDR1 MGHRA, CDR2 YSYEKL. The CDR3 spans 16 residues. CDR3 in DNA: TGCGCCAGCAGCCAAGGACAGGGAAAGGAAGCGGATGAGCAGTTCTTC. It encodes CASSQGQGKEADEQFF.

This chain links TRBV29-1 with TRBJ2-7, with 9 bases matching TRBD1. The CDR3 extends over 12 amino acids. The ends lost 4 bases at V and 5 bases at J; junction bases unmatched: 3. The germline V gene has CDR1 SQVTM and CDR2 ANQGSEA. CDR3 protein: CSVGWTGDEQYF. The CDR3 nucleotides are TGCAGCGTTGGTTGGACAGGGGACGAGCAGTACTTC.

This chain uses TRBV5-1 with TRBJ1-2, with TRBD1 matching over 9 bases. The CDR3 contains 16 residues. The germline gives CDR1 SGHRS, CDR2 YFSETQ. V shed 2 bases and J 0 bases; nucleotides not matched to a gene: 5. The CDR3 is CASSFSGTGTNYGYTF. CDR3 nucleotides: TGCGCCAGCAGCTTCTCCGGGACAGGGACTAACTATGGCTACACCTTC. Full variable domain (rest looked up from reference TRBV5-1 and TRBJ1-2): KAGVTQTPRYLIKTRGQQVTLSCSPISGHRSVSWYQQTPGQGLQFLFEYFSETQRNKGNFPGRFSGRQFSNSRSEMNVSTLELGDSALYLCASSFSGTGTNYGYTFGSGTRLTVV.

V usage is TRBV5-8 and J usage is TRBJ1-6; the match to TRBD1 covers 7 bases. CDR1 and CDR2 (germline): SGHTS, YDEGEE. The junction had 4 bases not matched to a gene; V was cut back by 1 base and J by 9 bases. The CDR3 extends over 14 amino acids. CDR3 residues: CASSLRQGRSPLHF. The CDR3 coding sequence is TGTGCCAGCAGCTTGAGACAGGGCCGTTCACCCCTCCACTTT.

The genes are TRBV6-1 and TRBJ2-7; 10 bases align to TRBD1. This CDR3 has 15 residues. V shed 0 bases and J 5 bases; nucleotides not matched to a gene: 4. Germline CDR1 and CDR2: MNHNS and SASEGT. The CDR3 region has the DNA TGTGCCAGCAGTGAAGCAGACAGGGGGCCAAACGAGCAGTACGTC. Translating it yields CASSEADRGPNEQYV.

This chain connects TRBV6-2 or TRBV6-3 to TRBJ2-7; 10 bases match TRBD2. V gave up 2 bases and J gave up 4 bases; unmatched junction bases: 5. Germline lookup yields CDR1 MNHEY and CDR2 SVGEGT. CDR3 size: 15 residues. The CDR3 spells CASSYLLAGPYEQYV. CDR3 coding DNA: TGTGCCAGCAGTTACCTACTAGCGGGGCCGTACGAGCAGTACGTC.

J is TRBJ2-2 and V is TRBV11-2, with 8 bases aligning to TRBD2. The J segment lost 4 bases and the V segment lost 6 bases, leaving 10 bases of the junction unmatched. Per germline, CDR1 SGHAT and CDR2 FQNNGV. The CDR3 has 16 amino acids. CDR3 DNA sequence: TGTGCCAGCAGGCTCCCGAGCGGGGGCCCCACCGGGGAGCTGTTTTTT. It codes for CASRLPSGGPTGELFF.

This sequence joins TRBV5-1 and TRBJ2-1, with a tentative D call TRBD2 (6 bases). There are 15 residues in the CDR3. Trimming stripped 0 bases from V and 1 base from J, with 8 bases between. CDR1 and CDR2 from the germline V gene are SGHRS and YFSETQ. CDR3: CASSLDAGSYNEQFF. CDR3 bases: TGCGCCAGCAGCTTGGATGCGGGATCCTACAATGAGCAGTTCTTC.

This clone showed up just once. The V and J genes are TRBV19 and TRBJ1-2, with a possible D match to TRBD1 (5 bases). The CDR3 loop spans 16 amino acids. The germline CDR1 and CDR2 sequences are LNHDA and SQIVND (reference sequence). V dropped 1 base and J dropped 4 bases, with 16 bases sitting between them. CDR3 nucleotide sequence: TGTGCCAGTAGTATAGTAGGGGCGGACTACTTCTATGGCTACACCTTC. Translated, it gives CASSIVGADYFYGYTF.

The rearrangement uses TRBV5-1 and TRBJ2-6; D ambiguous. This CDR3 contains 15 residues. CDR1 is SGHRS, CDR2 YFSETQ, per germline. V lost 4 bases to trimming and J lost 0 bases, with 8 bases between them. CDR3 sequence: CASSLSTSGANVLTF. CDR3 in DNA: TGCGCCAGCAGCCTGAGCACCTCTGGGGCCAACGTCCTGACTTTC.

This clone appeared once. This chain joins TRBV4-1 and TRBJ2-3; 7 bases map to TRBD2. Germline CDR1 reads MGHRA; CDR2 reads YSYEKL. V lost 4 bases and J lost 10; bases outside the gene matches: 17. CDR3 length: 16 amino acids. This CDR3 reads CASSLRLTSSTGAQYF. The CDR3 nucleotides are TGCGCCAGCAGCCTAAGGCTGACTAGCTCCACGGGTGCGCAGTATTTT.

This chain joins TRBV6-5 and TRBJ2-7, with TRBD1 identical over 7 bases. This CDR3 has 14 amino acids. Germline V lookup: CDR1 MNHEY, CDR2 SVGAGI. Trimming at V came to 5 bases and at J to 9 bases, leaving 13 bases not matched to a gene. The CDR3 reads CASSPSQRQGGQYF. CDR3 coding DNA: TGTGCCAGCAGTCCATCTCAGAGACAGGGCGGGCAGTACTTC.

V and J are TRBV29-1 and TRBJ1-5, with D possibly matching TRBD1 (5 bases). Germline assignment: CDR1 SQVTM and CDR2 ANQGSEA. V dropped 7 bases and J dropped 6 bases, with 13 bases sitting between them. CDR3 length: 12 residues. CDR3 bases: TGCAGCGCAGCAATGGGGGGTCAGCCCCAGCATTTT. Translating gives CSAAMGGQPQHF.

J is TRBJ2-4 and V is TRBV6-5, with D tentatively TRBD1 (6 bases). The CDR3 extends over 15 amino acids. V lost 4 bases and J 8 bases, leaving 18 bases between the germline ends. Germline loops: CDR1 MNHEY, CDR2 SVGAGI. The CDR3 region is CASSFLSTGRDIQYF. CDR3 nucleotides: TGTGCCAGCAGTTTTTTGTCGACAGGCCGGGACATTCAGTACTTC.

The chain is built from TRBV6-1 and TRBJ1-6; D perhaps matches TRBD1 (6 bases). The CDR3 consists of 15 residues. V lost 2 bases to trimming and J lost 13 bases, with 18 bases between them. CDR1 is MNHNS, CDR2 SASEGT, per germline. The CDR3 loop reads CASSENTDSPFPLHF. The CDR3 DNA follows: TGTGCCAGCAGTGAAAATACGGACAGCCCTTTTCCCCTCCACTTT.

This chain links TRBV30 with TRBJ1-2; D may be TRBD1 (5 bases). The CDR3 extends over 12 amino acids. Per germline, CDR1 GTSNPN and CDR2 SVGIG (reference sequence). Trimming took 1 base from V and 6 from J, leaving 9 bases between them. The CDR3 region has the DNA TGTGCCTGGAGTGCAGGGTGGGATGGCTACACCTTC. It encodes CAWSAGWDGYTF.

V and J are TRBV5-1 and TRBJ1-4; D is unresolved. Trimming took 2 bases from V and 8 from J, leaving 10 bases between them. The CDR3 consists of 13 residues. The germline gives CDR1 SGHRS, CDR2 YFSETQ. CDR3 sequence: CASSFDGQEKLFF. CDR3 DNA: TGCGCCAGCAGCTTTGATGGGCAGGAAAAACTGTTTTTT.

The chain couples TRBV3-1 (or the pseudogene TRBV3-2) to TRBJ2-2, with 8 positions matching TRBD1. The CDR3 has 15 amino acids. Germline V gives CDR1 LGHDT, CDR2 YNNKEL (reference sequence). V trimming: 3 bases; J trimming: 2 bases; junction bases outside the gene matches: 2. The CDR3 nucleotides read TGTGCCAGCAGCCAGGGACAGGTAAACACCGGGGAGCTGTTTTTT. Residues: CASSQGQVNTGELFF.

This clone was seen more than once but under ten times. This chain connects TRBV2 to TRBJ1-5; possibly TRBD1 for D (5 bases). Germline V gene sequence: CDR1 SNHLY, CDR2 FYNNEI. CDR3 length: 15 residues. The ends were cut back, 8 bases at V and 2 bases at J, with 16 bases in the middle. The CDR3 loop reads CASRQSGTGNQPQHF. The CDR3, as DNA: TGTGCCAGCCGTCAATCAGGGACTGGCAATCAGCCCCAGCATTTT.

Remarks on this clone: One junction end disagrees with the germline gene, perhaps due to a read error. The J gene is TRBJ2-6, the V gene TRBV7-6; TRBD2 aligns across 8 bases. The CDR3 length is 17 residues. Germline loops: CDR1 SGHVS, CDR2 FNYEAQ. CDR3 loop: CASSLRLAGGGPNVLTF. Here the CDR3 DNA reads TGTGCCAGCAGCTTAAGACTCGCGGGGGGTGGGCCCAACGTCCTGACTTTC.

This clone was recorded only once. The rearrangement uses TRBV20-1 and TRBJ1-2; 7 bases align to TRBD1. Germline CDR1 DFQATT, CDR2 SNEGSKA (reference sequence). V was pared by 3 bases and J by 3 bases, with 1 base of the junction left unmatched. The CDR3 covers 12 residues. The CDR3 protein is CSASDRDYGYTF. The CDR3, as DNA: TGCAGTGCTAGTGACAGGGACTATGGCTACACCTTC.